This T cell receptor beta chain was observed in a study of blood T cell repertoires in COVID-19. Profiled with immunoSEQ multiplex PCR; TCRdb holds only in-frame clones, not every one. The data show about 200,000 clones, around 83% seen once. The sequence was obtained from a man aged 50 to 59 with active or convalescent COVID-19. The sequenced sample was peripheral blood.

In nucleotides, the CDR3 is TGTGCCAGCTCACCGATCTCGGGAAACATTCAGTACTTC. It is translated as CASSPISGNIQYF. The chain has TRBV18 and TRBJ2-4; D uncertain. Germline CDR1 is KGHSH and CDR2 is LQKENI. This CDR3 comprises 13 residues. Deletions cut 3 bases from V and 6 bases from J, with 9 bases between.